The 24 T cell receptor beta chains reported below all come from one sample, sequenced in a study of blood T cell repertoires in COVID-19 (dated by TCRdb to about 2020). Preparation of the library involved the immunoSEQ multiplex PCR assay. Held by TCRdb, this immuneACCESS table contains in-frame sequences only and omits some clones. Under half of the omission traces to an unresolved V gene where checked; the cause of the rest is unknown. This sample is represented by about 180,000 clones; 85% to 90% of them were singletons. Of the sample, around a sixth falls within the top ten clones. The sequenced sample was peripheral blood. Receptor source: a person aged 70 to 85 with COVID-19, enrolled during active disease.

The chain uses TRBV6-5 and TRBJ2-7; the D gene is possibly TRBD1 (5 bases). Germline V lookup: CDR1 MNHEY, CDR2 SVGAGI. This CDR3 contains 10 residues. V dropped 8 bases and J dropped 4 bases, with 6 bases sitting between them. The CDR3 is CASSGYEQYF. In DNA form, the CDR3 reads TGTGCCAGCTCAGGGTACGAGCAGTACTTC.

J is TRBJ1-3 and V is TRBV5-4; a possible D gene is TRBD1 (5 bases). Trimming cost V 3 bases and J 1 base, with 8 bases left between them. From germline, CDR1 is SGHNT and CDR2 YYREEE (reference sequence). This CDR3 spans 14 amino acids. CDR3 sequence reads: CASSSRQSGNTIYF. The CDR3 DNA is TGTGCCAGCAGCTCTCGACAGTCTGGAAACACCATATATTTT.

This chain links TRBV29-1 with TRBJ1-1, with a tentative D call TRBD1 (5 bases). The CDR3 loop spans 14 amino acids. The V gene's germline CDR1 is SQVTM and CDR2 ANQGSEA. V was clipped by 6 bases and J by 0 bases, with 14 bases between them. In DNA, the CDR3 is TGCAGCGTCGCCCAGGGAGGGATGAACACTGAAGCTTTCTTT. Protein: CSVAQGGMNTEAFF. Variable domain in full (rest from reference TRBV29-1 and TRBJ1-1): SAVISQKPSRDICQRGTSLTIQCQVDSQVTMMFWYRQQPGQSLTLIATANQGSEATYESGFVIDKFPISRPNLTFSTLTVSNMSPEDSSIYLCSVAQGGMNTEAFFGQGTRLTVV.

The V gene is TRBV7-9, the J gene TRBJ1-5; D remains unclear. The germline V gene has CDR1 SEHNR and CDR2 FQNEAQ (reference sequence). Trimming stripped 4 bases from V and 10 bases from J, with 17 bases between. The CDR3 extends over 14 amino acids. The CDR3 nucleotides are TGTGCCAGCAGCTCCGGAGGCGGCAGAGCACCCCAGCATTTT. This encodes CASSSGGGRAPQHF.

The chain has TRBV5-1 and TRBJ2-5; 7 bases are a match to TRBD1. The CDR3 covers 14 residues. In germline, CDR1 is SGHRS, CDR2 YFSETQ. Trimming removed 5 bases from V and 4 bases from J; junction bases left unmatched: 8. For the CDR3, the DNA is TGCGCCAGCAGACTCACAGGGGTGCTAGAGACCCAGTACTTC. It translates to CASRLTGVLETQYF.

This chain links TRBV5-1 with TRBJ2-7; 12 positions match TRBD2. The ends lost 1 base at V and 6 bases at J; junction bases unmatched: 11. CDR3 length equals 17 residues. Per the germline V gene, CDR1 is SGHRS and CDR2 is YFSETQ. The CDR3 region is CASSLQPGLAGGGEQYF. The CDR3 nucleotides are TGCGCCAGCAGCTTGCAGCCGGGACTAGCGGGCGGGGGCGAGCAGTACTTC. The whole variable domain, filled in from reference TRBV5-1 and TRBJ2-7, reads KAGVTQTPRYLIKTRGQQVTLSCSPISGHRSVSWYQQTPGQGLQFLFEYFSETQRNKGNFPGRFSGRQFSNSRSEMNVSTLELGDSALYLCASSLQPGLAGGGEQYFGPGTRLTVT.

The chain is built from TRBV4-1 and TRBJ2-7; D perhaps matches TRBD1 (8 bases). CDR1 is MGHRA, CDR2 YSYEKL, per germline. V shed 0 bases and J shed 3 bases, with 18 bases lying between them. This CDR3 is 17 amino acids long. Here the CDR3 reads CASSQDLGQGGIYEQYF. Written as DNA, the CDR3 is TGCGCCAGCAGCCAAGACCTAGGACAGGGAGGGATCTACGAGCAGTACTTC.

The V call is TRBV23-1, the J call TRBJ2-2; D perhaps matches TRBD2 (5 bases). TRBV23-1 is labeled an ORF, and its function is uncertain. This CDR3 region has 19 residues. V shed 3 bases and J shed 6 bases, with 26 bases lying between them. CDR3 DNA sequence: TGCGCCAGCAGTCATAGGAACGGGATGAGGGCGCCTTGGGCCGGGGAGCTGTTTTTT. It translates to CASSHRNGMRAPWAGELFF.

The rearrangement joins TRBV18 to TRBJ1-1; 9 bases are shared with TRBD1. The CDR3 has 15 residues. The germline CDR1 and CDR2 sequences are KGHSH and LQKENI. J lost 2 bases, V lost 6 bases, and 7 bases had no gene match. The CDR3 region is CASSQRTGANTEAFF. As DNA, the CDR3 is TGTGCCAGCTCCCAAAGGACAGGGGCTAACACTGAAGCTTTCTTT.

The rearrangement joins TRBV3-1 (or the pseudogene TRBV3-2) to TRBJ1-3, with D possibly matching TRBD1 (6 bases). The CDR3 loop spans 13 amino acids. Trimming removed 3 bases at V and 4 bases at J, with 7 bases between. Germline assignment: CDR1 LGHDT and CDR2 YNNKEL (reference sequence). CDR3 nucleotide sequence: TGTGCCAGCAGCCATGGACAGGGAAACACCATATATTTT. Amino acids: CASSHGQGNTIYF.

The V gene is TRBV12-3 or TRBV12-4, the J gene TRBJ1-3; the D is unclear. The CDR3 runs to 12 residues. Trimming took 7 bases from V and 0 from J, leaving 4 bases between them. The CDR3 loop is CASTSSGNTIYF. The CDR3 DNA is TGTGCCAGCACGAGCTCTGGAAACACCATATATTTT.

The V and J genes are TRBV7-2 and TRBJ1-5; 8 nucleotides match TRBD1. Germline CDR1 SGHTA, CDR2 FQGNSA. The V gene end was trimmed by 2 bases and the J gene end by 0 bases; junction bases not matched to a gene: 3. The CDR3 sequence is 16 residues long. This CDR3 is CASSLQTGDSNQPQHF. In DNA, the CDR3 is TGTGCCAGCAGCTTACAGACAGGGGATAGCAATCAGCCCCAGCATTTT.

This clone was picked up one time. This rearrangement joins TRBV4-1 to TRBJ1-5; D unresolved. Germline V gene data show CDR1 as MGHRA and CDR2 as YSYEKL. The V and J ends lost 0 bases and 7 bases respectively, with 16 bases between them. The CDR3 sequence is 16 residues long. CDR3 region: CASSQDPAPITQPQHF. The CDR3 DNA is TGCGCCAGCAGCCAAGATCCAGCGCCGATAACCCAGCCCCAGCATTTT.

V is TRBV2 and J is TRBJ2-1; TRBD1 matches at 10 bases. CDR1 and CDR2 from the germline V gene are SNHLY and FYNNEI. The CDR3 has 15 residues. Trimming cost V 5 bases and J 4 bases; bases outside gene matches: 5. The CDR3 DNA follows: TGTGCCAGCAGTCGGGACAGGGGTTCATACAATGAGCAGTTCTTC. Protein product: CASSRDRGSYNEQFF.

The rearrangement joins TRBV10-3 to TRBJ1-6, with D perhaps matching TRBD1 (6 bases). The V end lost 7 bases, the J end lost 8 bases, and 12 bases lay between the germline ends. Germline loops: CDR1 ENHRY, CDR2 SYGVKD. The CDR3 extends over 13 amino acids. The CDR3 loop is CAITNRVDSPLHF. In DNA, the CDR3 is TGTGCCATCACAAACAGGGTAGATTCACCCCTCCACTTT.

V and J are TRBV6-2 or TRBV6-3 and TRBJ2-2; 7 bases line up with TRBD1. The V gene's germline CDR1 is MNHEY and CDR2 SVGEGT. The CDR3 sequence is 12 residues long. The trim removed 5 bases at V and 11 bases at J, leaving 5 bases unmatched. The CDR3 DNA is TGTGCCAGCAGTAACAGGGGATTAGAGCTGTTTTTT. Translated: CASSNRGLELFF.

The chain combines TRBV28 with TRBJ1-1, with a possible D match to TRBD1 (5 bases). Germline values: CDR1 MDHEN, CDR2 SYDVKM. This CDR3 is built from 14 residues. V gave up 3 bases and J gave up 5 bases, with 13 bases separating them. The CDR3 region is CASSFRVVGTEAFF. The CDR3 DNA is TGTGCCAGCAGTTTCAGGGTGGTTGGTACTGAAGCTTTCTTT. Using reference TRBV28 and TRBJ1-1 for the parts outside the CDR3, the full variable domain is DVKVTQSSRYLVKRTGEKVFLECVQDMDHENMFWYRQDPGLGLRLIYFSYDVKMKEKGDIPEGYSVSREKKERFSLILESASTNQTSMYLCASSFRVVGTEAFFGQGTRLTVV.

The chain couples TRBV7-2 to TRBJ2-3, with D maybe TRBD1 (6 bases). CDR3 length: 17 amino acids. V lost 5 bases to trimming and J lost 10 bases, with 28 bases between them. Per germline, CDR1 SGHTA and CDR2 FQGNSA. The CDR3 DNA reads TGTGCCAGCAGCCCCCTGGCTGGCGGTCAACAGGGAGAGGCGCAGTATTTT. Protein product: CASSPLAGGQQGEAQYF.

The CDR3 DNA reads as TGTGCCAGCAGCCAAGATGGGCAGGGTGATGAGACCCAGTACTTC. Translation: CASSQDGQGDETQYF. This chain connects TRBV4-2 to TRBJ2-5, with D perhaps matching TRBD1 (5 bases). Germline values: CDR1 LGHNA, CDR2 YNFKEQ. V was pared by 0 bases and J by 5 bases, with 13 bases between. CDR3 length equals 15 residues.

This clone was counted only a few times. The rearrangement links TRBV6-5 to TRBJ2-1, with D possibly matching TRBD2 (6 bases). CDR1 and CDR2 from the germline V gene are MNHEY and SVGAGI. V lost 6 bases and J lost 9, with 15 bases in between. The CDR3 has 13 residues. This chain's CDR3 is CASRGTSRSEQFF. The CDR3 bases are TGTGCCAGCAGGGGGACTTCCAGAAGTGAGCAGTTCTTC.

This chain links TRBV28 with TRBJ2-7; D gene unclear. Germline values: CDR1 MDHEN, CDR2 SYDVKM. Trimming left V 8 bases short and J 3 bases short, with 11 bases between. There are 12 residues in the CDR3. CDR3 amino acids: CASGLPSYEQYF. CDR3 DNA sequence: TGTGCCAGCGGGTTGCCTAGCTACGAGCAGTACTTC.

The rearrangement uses TRBV7-2 and TRBJ2-5; D uncertain. This CDR3 region has 13 residues. CDR1 and CDR2 (germline): SGHTA, FQGNSA. Trimming removed 5 bases at V and 5 bases at J, with 12 bases between. The CDR3: CASSLRYLETQYF. In nucleotides, the CDR3 is TGTGCCAGCAGCCTACGTTATTTGGAGACCCAGTACTTC.

This rearrangement joins TRBV27 to TRBJ2-7; 7 bases fit TRBD2. The CDR3 is made up of 14 amino acids. Germline V gene data show CDR1 as MNHEY and CDR2 as SMNVEV (reference sequence). V was pared by 3 bases and J by 6 bases, with 8 bases of the junction left unmatched. CDR3 bases: TGTGCCAGCAGTTTCCGGGGGAGGGCCGTCGAGCAGTACTTC. It is translated as CASSFRGRAVEQYF.

The chain employs TRBV5-6 and TRBJ2-1, with D hard to call. Germline V gene sequence: CDR1 SGHDT, CDR2 YYEEEE. The V and J ends lost 1 base and 2 bases respectively, with 10 bases between them. The CDR3 is made up of 15 amino acids. The CDR3 is CASSLIQLPYNEQFF. The CDR3, as DNA: TGTGCCAGCAGCTTGATCCAGTTACCCTACAATGAGCAGTTCTTC.